This T cell receptor (beta chain) was observed in a study of CD8+CD57+ T cells in acquired aplastic anemia. Overall study context: The sorted CD4+ and CD8+ cells yielded an average about 3.5 ug of DNA. For CD4+ cells, healthy donors had an average of roughly 11 million reads.

Findings of the study overall: Patients and controls were not found to differ significantly in CD8+ Simpson's diversity. Common to patients and controls were roughly 30 CD8+ CDR3 sequences.

Genomic DNA constituted the template upon which TCR beta VDJ and CDR3 profiling was performed. A single record per CDR3 protein comes from TCRdb applying MiXCR to the reads. The table has some 200,000 distinct CDR3 sequences, about 59% seen once. Germline assignment: CDR1 MGHDK and CDR2 SYGVNS. V was pared by 5 bases and J by 5 bases, with 15 bases between. The CDR3 has 14 amino acids. About this clonotype: Its cognate antigen is unknown.

The material sequenced was sorted CD4+, CD8+, or CD8+CD57+ T cells (not recorded which) from PBMCs. The chain carries TRBV25-1 and TRBJ2-5, with D uncertain. This clonotype was sampled from a human donor in good health. Here the CDR3 reads CASSFLSGEETQYF. CDR3 DNA sequence: TGTGCCAGCAGTTTTCTTTCAGGAGAGGAGACCCAGTACTTC.